This T cell receptor beta chain comes out of a study of Ad26.COV2.S vaccination and SARS-CoV-2 variants. Profiling relied on immunoSEQ multiplex PCR, and the TCRdb table lists in-frame clones only, not all of them. The sample lists about 320,000 clones; roughly 90% were seen once. Treatment specified: around 19 received Ad26.COV2.S at low or high dose, single or two shots; roughly five received placebo; per-sample allocation not given. The study sampled participants on day 63 after the first vaccine or placebo injection. The CDR3 consists of 19 residues. Trimming cost V 2 bases and J 2 bases; bases outside gene matches: 13. Germline V gives CDR1 LNHDA, CDR2 SQIVND (reference sequence).

The V call is TRBV19, the J call TRBJ2-1; 9 nucleotides agree with TRBD2. The clonotype originates from a person between 18 and 65 years old who received the Ad26.COV2.S COVID-19 vaccine or a placebo. Specimen: peripheral blood, collected in a trial of Ad26.COV2.S vaccine versus placebo. For the CDR3, the DNA is TGTGCCAGTAGTATACAAAGTGCAGTGCGGGGGGGCCCCTACAATGAGCAGTTCTTC. It codes for CASSIQSAVRGGPYNEQFF.